This TCR beta chain is from a study of T cells of healthy individuals. The CDR3 covers 14 residues. CDR1 and CDR2 from the germline V gene are SGHRS and YFSETQ. V was cut by 3 bases and J by 6 bases, with 12 bases left in between. From the 5' RACE reads, TCRdb called clonotypes with MiXCR, one entry per CDR3 protein. The table shows about 53,000 distinct CDR3 sequences, with roughly 15% occurring only once. The TCR sequence derives from a human donor in good health. J is TRBJ1-4 and V is TRBV5-1, with D possibly matching TRBD1 (5 bases). Here the CDR3 DNA reads TGCGCCAGCAGCTCGGGGGGGTTCCATGAAAAACTGTTTTTT. As protein: CASSSGGFHEKLFF. The full variable domain, rest sourced from reference TRBV5-1 and TRBJ1-4, is KAGVTQTPRYLIKTRGQQVTLSCSPISGHRSVSWYQQTPGQGLQFLFEYFSETQRNKGNFPGRFSGRQFSNSRSEMNVSTLELGDSALYLCASSSGGFHEKLFFGSGTQLSVL.